This record looks at one T cell receptor beta chain sequence and its context. The CDR3 runs 13 residues. The germline V gene encodes CDR1 KGHSH and CDR2 LQKENI. Trimming took 6 bases from V and 4 from J, leaving 12 bases between them. Authors' methods: For nucleated cells, counts were estimated from reference gene primer amplification. The assay was immunoSEQ multiplex PCR, and TCRdb's table has in-frame clones only and misses some. V, J and clone size are those of that table, while D and trimming were read from the DNA. The sample contains about 160,000 clones, 87% of which appear only once. The data belong to a study of blood T cell repertoires in COVID-19. On the study more broadly: COVID-19 samples collected from the United States, Italy and Spain covered acute and convalescent phases. PBMCs, B-cell-depleted T cells, or T cells were the source of the cDNA or gDNA that made up the material.

The sample taken for sequencing was peripheral blood. The TCR originated in a woman in her sixties or seventies with active or convalescent COVID-19. This chain joins TRBV18 and TRBJ2-5; D is possibly TRBD1 (6 bases). CDR3 sequence (DNA): TGTGCCAGCTCCAGGGGATCGGTAGAGACCCAGTACTTC. This translates into CASSRGSVETQYF.